The sequence of this T cell receptor beta chain was determined in a study of T cells in tuberculosis. Study-level background: This South African cohort compared adolescents with or without latent tuberculosis against adults with active tuberculosis.

Unmatched junction bases numbered 5, after V lost 5 bases and J lost 5 bases. The CDR3 has 14 amino acids. Germline V gene data show CDR1 as MNHEY and CDR2 as SMNVEV (reference sequence). Adolescents were screened for latent TB by skin test and IGRA. Produced via immunoSEQ multiplex PCR; TCRdb's table is partial and in-frame only. In the table there are approximately 28,000 clones, roughly 93% of which are singletons. Sequenced: PBMCs. The receptor was derived from a donor between 5 and 29 years old with latent tuberculosis or without tuberculosis infection. This chain uses TRBV27 with TRBJ2-1, with 8 bases identical to TRBD2. This CDR3 reads CASSLRTSHNEQFF. Written as DNA, the CDR3 is TGTGCCAGCAGTCTCCGGACTAGCCACAATGAGCAGTTCTTC.